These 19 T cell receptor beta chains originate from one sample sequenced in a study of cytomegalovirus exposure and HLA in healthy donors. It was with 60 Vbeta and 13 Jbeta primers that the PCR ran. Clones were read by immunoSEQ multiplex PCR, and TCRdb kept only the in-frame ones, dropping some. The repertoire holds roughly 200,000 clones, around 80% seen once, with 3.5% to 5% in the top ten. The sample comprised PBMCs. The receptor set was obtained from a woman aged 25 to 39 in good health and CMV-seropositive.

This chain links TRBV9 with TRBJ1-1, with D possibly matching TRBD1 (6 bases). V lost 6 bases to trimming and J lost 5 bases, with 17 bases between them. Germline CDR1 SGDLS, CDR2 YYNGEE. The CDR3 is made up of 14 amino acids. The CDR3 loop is CASKGQGSGTEAFF. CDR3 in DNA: TGTGCCAGCAAGGGTCAGGGGAGCGGTACTGAAGCTTTCTTT.

The CDR3 DNA reads as TGCGCCAGCAGCCAAGATCCGACAGGGGGCTATGGAAACACCATATATTTT. This codes for CASSQDPTGGYGNTIYF. The chain couples TRBV4-3 to TRBJ1-3, with 10 bases matching TRBD1. The CDR3 loop spans 17 amino acids. The trim removed 0 bases at V and 3 bases at J, leaving 5 bases unmatched. Germline V CDR1 and CDR2: LGHNA, YSLEER.

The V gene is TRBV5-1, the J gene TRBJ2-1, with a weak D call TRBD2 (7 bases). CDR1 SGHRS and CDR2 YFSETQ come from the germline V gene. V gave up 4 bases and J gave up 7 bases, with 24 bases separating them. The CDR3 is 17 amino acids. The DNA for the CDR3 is TGCGCCAGCAGCGCCCTCGGGGGGCAAGGGGATCCAAATGAGCAGTTCTTC. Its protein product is CASSALGGQGDPNEQFF.

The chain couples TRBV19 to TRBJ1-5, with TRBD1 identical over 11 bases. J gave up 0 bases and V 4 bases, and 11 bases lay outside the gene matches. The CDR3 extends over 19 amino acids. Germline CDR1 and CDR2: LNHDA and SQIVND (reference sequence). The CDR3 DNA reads TGTGCCAGTAGTAACTCCCGGGACAGGGGGACCCTTAGCAATCAGCCCCAGCATTTT. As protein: CASSNSRDRGTLSNQPQHF.

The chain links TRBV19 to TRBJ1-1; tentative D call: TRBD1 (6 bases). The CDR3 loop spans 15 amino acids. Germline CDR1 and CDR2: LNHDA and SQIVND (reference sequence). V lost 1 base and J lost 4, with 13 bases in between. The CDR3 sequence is CASSIAAGVGTEAFF. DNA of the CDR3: TGTGCCAGTAGTATAGCCGCAGGGGTGGGCACTGAAGCTTTCTTT.

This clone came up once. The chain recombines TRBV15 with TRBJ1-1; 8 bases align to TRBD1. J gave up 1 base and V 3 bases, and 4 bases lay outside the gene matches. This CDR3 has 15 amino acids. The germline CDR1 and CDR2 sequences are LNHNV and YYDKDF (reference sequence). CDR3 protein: CATSRDRAPNTEAFF. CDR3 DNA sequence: TGTGCCACCAGCAGGGACAGGGCCCCGAACACTGAAGCTTTCTTT.

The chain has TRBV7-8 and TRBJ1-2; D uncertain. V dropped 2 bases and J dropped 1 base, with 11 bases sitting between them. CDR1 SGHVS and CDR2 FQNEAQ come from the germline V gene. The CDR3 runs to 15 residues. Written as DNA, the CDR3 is TGTGCCAGCAGCTTACGCCGGGTCCGTAACTATGGCTACACCTTC. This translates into CASSLRRVRNYGYTF.

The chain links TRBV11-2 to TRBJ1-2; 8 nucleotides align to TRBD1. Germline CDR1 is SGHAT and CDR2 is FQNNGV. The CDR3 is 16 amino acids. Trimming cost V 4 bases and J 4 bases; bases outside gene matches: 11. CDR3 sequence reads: CASSSPGQGDGYGYTF. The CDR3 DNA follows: TGTGCCAGCAGCTCCCCCGGACAGGGAGACGGCTATGGCTACACCTTC.

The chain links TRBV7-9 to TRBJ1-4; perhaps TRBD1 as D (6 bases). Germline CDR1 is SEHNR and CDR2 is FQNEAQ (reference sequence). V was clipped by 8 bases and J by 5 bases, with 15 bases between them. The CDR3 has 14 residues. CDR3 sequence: CASSSPGQNEKLFF. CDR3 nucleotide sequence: TGTGCCAGCTCGTCACCGGGACAAAATGAAAAACTGTTTTTT.

CDR3 sequence: CASTFLGAYEQYF. Written as DNA, the CDR3 is TGTGCCAGCACCTTCTTGGGCGCCTACGAGCAGTACTTC. The chain recombines TRBV5-4 with TRBJ2-7; no definite D call. The CDR3 sequence is 13 residues long. V dropped 6 bases and J dropped 2 bases, with 12 bases sitting between them. CDR1 and CDR2 from the germline V gene are SGHNT and YYREEE (reference sequence).

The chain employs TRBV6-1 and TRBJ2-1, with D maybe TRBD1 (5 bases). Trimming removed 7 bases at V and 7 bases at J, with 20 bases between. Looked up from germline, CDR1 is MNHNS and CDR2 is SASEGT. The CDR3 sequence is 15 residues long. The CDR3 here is CASTTSGLPFNEQFF. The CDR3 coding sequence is TGTGCCAGCACCACCTCAGGGTTGCCTTTTAATGAGCAGTTCTTC.

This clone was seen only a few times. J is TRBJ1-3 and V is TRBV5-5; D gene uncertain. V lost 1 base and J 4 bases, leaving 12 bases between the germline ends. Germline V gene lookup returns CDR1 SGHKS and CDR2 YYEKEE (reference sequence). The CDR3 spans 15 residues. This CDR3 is CASSLLLSNGNTIYF. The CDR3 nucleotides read TGTGCCAGCAGCTTGCTCCTAAGTAACGGAAACACCATATATTTT.

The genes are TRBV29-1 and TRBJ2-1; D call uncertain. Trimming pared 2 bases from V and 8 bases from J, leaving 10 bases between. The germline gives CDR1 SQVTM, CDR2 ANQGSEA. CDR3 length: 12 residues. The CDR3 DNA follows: TGCAGCGTTGAATTCGGGTACGATGAGCAGTTCTTC. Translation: CSVEFGYDEQFF.

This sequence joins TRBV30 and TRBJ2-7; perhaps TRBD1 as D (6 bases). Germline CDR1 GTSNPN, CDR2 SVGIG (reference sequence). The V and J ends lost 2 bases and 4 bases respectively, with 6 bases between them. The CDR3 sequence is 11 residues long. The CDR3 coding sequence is TGTGCCTGGAGTACAGGGTACGAGCAGTACTTC. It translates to CAWSTGYEQYF.

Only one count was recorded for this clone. The DNA for the CDR3 is TGTGCCAGTAGTTGGGAGACAGGGGAGCATCAGCCCCAGCATTTT. Translated, it gives CASSWETGEHQPQHF. This chain joins TRBV19 and TRBJ1-5; 8 bases are a match to TRBD1. The CDR3 contains 15 residues. After removal of 5 bases from V and 5 bases from J, the junction contained 8 bases not matched to a gene. Germline CDR1 reads LNHDA; CDR2 reads SQIVND (reference sequence).

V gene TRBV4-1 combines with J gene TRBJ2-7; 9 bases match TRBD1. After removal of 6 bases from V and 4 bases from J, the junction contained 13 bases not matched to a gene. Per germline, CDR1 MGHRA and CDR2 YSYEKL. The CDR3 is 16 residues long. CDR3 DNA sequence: TGCGCCAGCAGGCTGGGTCCCGGGACAGGGAGATACGAGCAGTACTTC. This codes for CASRLGPGTGRYEQYF.

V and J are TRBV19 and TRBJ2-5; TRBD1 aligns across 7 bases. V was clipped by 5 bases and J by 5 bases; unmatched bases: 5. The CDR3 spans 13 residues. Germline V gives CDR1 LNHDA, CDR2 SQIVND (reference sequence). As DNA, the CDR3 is TGTGCCAGTAGTGGACAGGTTGAGGAGACCCAGTACTTC. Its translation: CASSGQVEETQYF.

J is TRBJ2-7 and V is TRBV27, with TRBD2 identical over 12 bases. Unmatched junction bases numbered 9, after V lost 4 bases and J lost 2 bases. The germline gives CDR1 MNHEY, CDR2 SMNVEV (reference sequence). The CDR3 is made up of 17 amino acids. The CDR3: CASSSTTGLAGTYEQYF. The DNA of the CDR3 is TGTGCCAGCAGTTCGACTACCGGACTAGCGGGAACCTACGAGCAGTACTTC.

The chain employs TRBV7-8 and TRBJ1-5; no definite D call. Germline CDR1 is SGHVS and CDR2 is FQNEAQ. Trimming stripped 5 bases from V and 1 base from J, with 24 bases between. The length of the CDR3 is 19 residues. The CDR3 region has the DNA TGTGCCAGCAGCCAAAGGCGGGTAACGAGGCGAGTAAGCAATCAGCCCCAGCATTTT. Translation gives CASSQRRVTRRVSNQPQHF.